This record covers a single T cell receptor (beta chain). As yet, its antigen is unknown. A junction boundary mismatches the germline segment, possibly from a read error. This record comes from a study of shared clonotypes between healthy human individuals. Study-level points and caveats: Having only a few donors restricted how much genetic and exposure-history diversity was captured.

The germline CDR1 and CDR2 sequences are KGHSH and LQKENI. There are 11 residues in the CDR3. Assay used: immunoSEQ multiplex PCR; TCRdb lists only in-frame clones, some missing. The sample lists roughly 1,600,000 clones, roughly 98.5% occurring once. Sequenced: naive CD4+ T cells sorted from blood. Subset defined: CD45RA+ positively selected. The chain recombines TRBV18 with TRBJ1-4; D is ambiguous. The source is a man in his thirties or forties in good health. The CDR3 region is CASSAKEKLFF. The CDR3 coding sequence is TGTGCCAGCTCAGCTAAAGAAAAACTGTTTTTT.